These 28 T cell receptor beta chains were all obtained from the same sample, sequenced in a study of blood T cell repertoires in COVID-19. Only in-frame clones appear in the TCRdb table, and some are missing; sequencing was by immunoSEQ multiplex PCR. Of 80,000 to 100,000 clones listed, around 87% are singletons. Sequencing input: peripheral blood. All receptors derive from a human donor in a cohort sampled during active COVID-19.

The genes are TRBV7-2 and TRBJ2-7; maybe TRBD2 (5 bases). V dropped 2 bases and J dropped 1 base, with 9 bases sitting between them. CDR1 is SGHTA and CDR2 is FQGNSA in the germline V gene. The CDR3 spans 14 residues. As DNA, the CDR3 is TGTGCCAGCAGCTTAAGCTGGAGGTCCTACGAGCAGTACTTC. It encodes CASSLSWRSYEQYF.

This clone was detected a few times. The chain combines TRBV19 with TRBJ1-2; a possible D gene is TRBD1 (5 bases). V lost 7 bases, J lost 6 bases, and 21 bases lay in between. From germline, CDR1 is LNHDA and CDR2 SQIVND (reference sequence). The CDR3 consists of 15 residues. Here the CDR3 DNA reads TGTGCCAGTACCCCAAAGTACAGGCTTATTGATGGCTACACCTTC. It translates to CASTPKYRLIDGYTF. Full variable domain (outside the CDR3, taken from reference TRBV19 and TRBJ1-2): DGGITQSPKYLFRKEGQNVTLSCEQNLNHDAMYWYRQDPGQGLRLIYYSQIVNDFQKGDIAEGYSVSREKKESFPLTVTSAQKNPTAFYLCASTPKYRLIDGYTFGSGTRLTVV.

V is TRBV18 and J is TRBJ2-7; TRBD1 agrees at 7 bases. Unmatched junction bases numbered 7, after V lost 3 bases and J lost 5 bases. CDR1 and CDR2 from the germline V gene are KGHSH and LQKENI. The CDR3 runs 14 residues. CDR3 sequence (DNA): TGTGCCAGCTCACCCGGGGACAGTCCGAACGAGCAGTACTTC. As protein: CASSPGDSPNEQYF. The full variable domain, its missing parts supplied by reference TRBV18 and TRBJ2-7, is NAGVMQNPRHLVRRRGQEARLRCSPMKGHSHVYWYRQLPEEGLKFMVYLQKENIIDESGMPKERFSAEFPKEGPSILRIQQVVRGDSAAYFCASSPGDSPNEQYFGPGTRLTVT.

This sequence joins TRBV5-1 and TRBJ2-7, with D tentatively TRBD2 (5 bases). The germline gives CDR1 SGHRS, CDR2 YFSETQ. Trimming cost V 0 bases and J 6 bases, with 13 bases left between them. The CDR3 extends over 14 amino acids. The CDR3 protein is CASSLDTAEGEQYF. CDR3 sequence (DNA): TGCGCCAGCAGCTTGGATACGGCCGAGGGCGAGCAGTACTTC.

The chain links TRBV12-3 or TRBV12-4 to TRBJ1-1; no reliable D call. The CDR3 is 12 residues long. With 6 bases removed from V and 3 bases from J, the gap between germline ends came to 8 bases. CDR3 coding DNA: TGTGCCAGCAGCCCTATCTACACTGAAGCTTTCTTT. It codes for CASSPIYTEAFF.

This chain links TRBV6-6 with TRBJ2-5; D is undetermined. There are 15 residues in the CDR3. Germline CDR1 and CDR2: MNHNY and SVGAGI (reference sequence). Between the trimmed V and J ends, which lost 6 bases and 3 bases, there was a span of 17 bases. Here the CDR3 DNA reads TGTGCCAGCAGCCTCCTCCGCGGCAGAGAAGAGACCCAGTACTTC. It yields the protein CASSLLRGREETQYF.

The rearrangement links TRBV14 to TRBJ1-2; D possibly corresponds to TRBD1 (6 bases). Trimming stripped 2 bases from V and 3 bases from J, with 10 bases between. Germline-derived CDR1 and CDR2 are SGHDN and FVKESK. This CDR3 is built from 14 residues. Written as DNA, the CDR3 is TGTGCCAGCAGCCAAACAGGGAAGGACTATGGCTACACCTTC. Translation: CASSQTGKDYGYTF. The variable domain in full, with the rest retrieved from reference TRBV14 and TRBJ1-2, is EAGVTQFPSHSVIEKGQTVTLRCDPISGHDNLYWYRRVMGKEIKFLLHFVKESKQDESGMPNNRFLAERTGGTYSTLKVQPAELEDSGVYFCASSQTGKDYGYTFGSGTRLTVV.

This chain links TRBV29-1 with TRBJ1-2, with TRBD1 identical over 7 bases. The CDR3 consists of 13 residues. Germline CDR1 SQVTM, CDR2 ANQGSEA. Trimming cost V 0 bases and J 5 bases; bases outside gene matches: 3. The CDR3 nucleotides read TGCAGCGTTGAAGATCAGGGGGGTTATGGCTACACCTTC. Protein sequence: CSVEDQGGYGYTF.

V usage is TRBV19 and J usage is TRBJ2-1, with 9 bases that match TRBD1. This CDR3 region has 14 residues. V shed 4 bases, J shed 8 bases, and the junction held 6 bases outside the gene matches. Germline-derived CDR1 and CDR2 are LNHDA and SQIVND (reference sequence). The CDR3 nucleotides read TGTGCCAGTAGTAGGGGACAGGGCTGGGATGAGCAGTTCTTC. It specifies CASSRGQGWDEQFF.

V is TRBV6-5 and J is TRBJ1-2, with 7 bases matching TRBD1. Per the germline V gene, CDR1 is MNHEY and CDR2 is SVGAGI. The CDR3 spans 13 residues. With V trimmed by 2 bases and J by 3 bases, 0 bases remained unmatched. The CDR3 DNA follows: TGTGCCAGCAGTTACGACAGGGACTATGGCTACACCTTC. It codes for CASSYDRDYGYTF.

The chain employs TRBV19 and TRBJ2-1; a possible D gene is TRBD2 (6 bases). Germline CDR1 and CDR2: LNHDA and SQIVND (reference sequence). CDR3 length: 15 residues. Deletions cut 6 bases from V and 7 bases from J, with 19 bases between. CDR3 loop: CASSAQAGQQNEQFF. In nucleotides, the CDR3 is TGTGCCAGTAGCGCCCAAGCGGGTCAGCAGAATGAGCAGTTCTTC.

J is TRBJ2-7 and V is TRBV28; a weak D match, TRBD2 (7 bases). CDR1 is MDHEN and CDR2 is SYDVKM in the germline V gene. There are 15 residues in the CDR3. V lost 7 bases to trimming and J lost 6 bases, with 22 bases between them. CDR3 coding DNA: TGTGCCAGCACCAAAGGGGGGGAAACTGGAAGCGAGCAGTACTTC. As protein: CASTKGGETGSEQYF.

The rearrangement joins TRBV7-9 to TRBJ1-1, with D uncertain. Germline CDR1 SEHNR, CDR2 FQNEAQ (reference sequence). CDR3 length equals 12 residues. Trimming cost V 1 base and J 7 bases, with 7 bases left between them. The CDR3 loop reads CASSLDSLEAFF. DNA for the CDR3: TGTGCCAGCAGCTTAGATAGCCTTGAAGCTTTCTTT.

V usage is TRBV7-9 and J usage is TRBJ2-1; 9 bases align to TRBD1. Per the germline V gene, CDR1 is SEHNR and CDR2 is FQNEAQ (reference sequence). This CDR3 is 16 amino acids long. V lost 3 bases to trimming and J lost 6 bases; unmatched junction nucleotides: 9. The CDR3: CASSFRMDRGPNEQFF. Written as DNA, the CDR3 is TGTGCCAGCAGCTTTAGAATGGACAGGGGCCCCAATGAGCAGTTCTTC. Full variable domain (rest looked up from reference TRBV7-9 and TRBJ2-1): DTGVSQNPRHKITKRGQNVTFRCDPISEHNRLYWYRQTLGQGPEFLTYFQNEAQLEKSRLLSDRFSAERPKGSFSTLEIQRTEQGDSAMYLCASSFRMDRGPNEQFFGPGTRLTVL.

The CDR3: CASRGGYEQYF. CDR3 in DNA: TGTGCCAGCAGGGGCGGGTACGAGCAGTACTTC. The chain recombines TRBV6-5 with TRBJ2-7; a weak D match, TRBD2 (5 bases). The V and J ends lost 6 bases and 4 bases respectively, with 7 bases between them. The CDR3 runs to 11 residues. CDR1 MNHEY and CDR2 SVGAGI come from the germline V gene.

The V call is TRBV9, the J call TRBJ2-3, with 7 bases matching TRBD2. The J segment lost 3 bases and the V segment lost 0 bases, leaving 1 base of the junction unmatched. The V gene's germline CDR1 is SGDLS and CDR2 YYNGEE. The CDR3 loop spans 14 amino acids. CDR3 residues: CASSVGAGTDTQYF. The CDR3 nucleotides read TGTGCCAGCAGCGTAGGAGCGGGAACAGATACGCAGTATTTT. Together with reference TRBV9 and TRBJ2-3, the CDR3 gives the full variable domain: DSGVTQTPKHLITATGQRVTLRCSPRSGDLSVYWYQQSLDQGLQFLIQYYNGEERAKGNILERFSAQQFPDLHSELNLSSLELGDSALYFCASSVGAGTDTQYFGPGTRLTVL.

The CDR3 here is CASSTRTGAGELFF. For the CDR3, the DNA is TGTGCCAGCAGTACAAGGACTGGCGCCGGGGAGCTGTTTTTT. The chain couples TRBV6-5 to TRBJ2-2, with D maybe TRBD2 (5 bases). V was clipped by 5 bases and J by 6 bases, with 13 bases between them. Germline V gene data show CDR1 as MNHEY and CDR2 as SVGAGI. CDR3 size: 14 residues.

The chain joins TRBV5-1 to TRBJ1-2, with D perhaps TRBD1 (5 bases). CDR1 SGHRS and CDR2 YFSETQ come from the germline V gene. The CDR3 spans 14 residues. V was pared by 4 bases and J by 0 bases, with 10 bases between. The CDR3 coding sequence is TGCGCCAGCAGCCACGACAGCGCTAACTATGGCTACACCTTC. It encodes CASSHDSANYGYTF.

J is TRBJ1-2 and V is TRBV2, with a possible D match to TRBD1 (5 bases). The CDR3 extends over 16 amino acids. Trimming left V 1 base short and J 8 bases short, with 20 bases between. CDR1 is SNHLY and CDR2 is FYNNEI in the germline V gene. DNA of the CDR3: TGTGCCAGCAGTGAAGGACGTTTGGTCAGGGCGGACGGCTACACCTTC. Translated, it gives CASSEGRLVRADGYTF. Full variable domain (missing parts from reference TRBV2 and TRBJ1-2): EPEVTQTPSHQVTQMGQEVILRCVPISNHLYFYWYRQILGQKVEFLVSFYNNEISEKSEIFDDQFSVERPDGSNFTLKIRSTKLEDSAMYFCASSEGRLVRADGYTFGSGTRLTVV.

The gene calls are TRBV28 and TRBJ1-2, with 7 bases identical to TRBD1. The CDR3 runs 14 residues. With V trimmed by 2 bases and J by 4 bases, 4 bases remained unmatched. The germline V gene encodes CDR1 MDHEN and CDR2 SYDVKM. CDR3 sequence: CASSLQGVGYGYTF. In DNA form, the CDR3 reads TGTGCCAGCAGTTTACAGGGGGTCGGCTATGGCTACACCTTC.

The J gene is TRBJ2-2, the V gene TRBV7-2; D is undetermined. Germline assignment: CDR1 SGHTA and CDR2 FQGNSA. CDR3 length: 13 amino acids. Between the trimmed V and J ends, which lost 5 bases and 2 bases, there was a span of 6 bases. CDR3 amino acids: CASSVSNTGELFF. CDR3 nucleotide sequence: TGTGCCAGCAGCGTTTCAAACACCGGGGAGCTGTTTTTT.

The rearrangement joins TRBV6-1 to TRBJ2-5; D is perhaps TRBD1 (6 bases). The CDR3 totals 14 residues. Germline lookup yields CDR1 MNHNS and CDR2 SASEGT. V lost 1 base and J lost 1, with 7 bases in between. CDR3 loop: CASSEGTVQETQYF. The CDR3 region has the DNA TGTGCCAGCAGTGAAGGGACAGTCCAAGAGACCCAGTACTTC.

The V call is TRBV7-6, the J call TRBJ2-1, with TRBD2 matching 13 bases. V gave up 4 bases and J gave up 5 bases; unmatched junction bases: 5. This CDR3 comprises 16 residues. From germline, CDR1 is SGHVS and CDR2 FNYEAQ. The CDR3 here is CASSSYGLAGDNEQFF. The CDR3 nucleotides are TGTGCCAGCAGCTCCTATGGACTAGCGGGAGACAATGAGCAGTTCTTC.

The J gene is TRBJ1-4, the V gene TRBV29-1; a weak D match, TRBD1 (6 bases). The CDR3 length is 15 residues. Trimming pared 6 bases from V and 4 bases from J, leaving 18 bases between. In germline, CDR1 is SQVTM, CDR2 ANQGSEA. As DNA, the CDR3 is TGCAGCGTGAGGAGTGGGGGCCACAGTAATGAAAAACTGTTTTTT. Translated: CSVRSGGHSNEKLFF.

This chain links TRBV5-1 with TRBJ2-3; D gene ambiguous. The CDR3 totals 14 residues. The germline V gene has CDR1 SGHRS and CDR2 YFSETQ. Between the trimmed V and J ends, which lost 4 bases and 2 bases, there was a span of 11 bases. The CDR3: CASSVRYVTDTQYF. CDR3 DNA sequence: TGCGCCAGCAGCGTCCGCTACGTCACAGATACGCAGTATTTT.

V gene TRBV9 combines with J gene TRBJ2-5; tentative D call: TRBD2 (6 bases). The CDR3 consists of 14 residues. Per germline, CDR1 SGDLS and CDR2 YYNGEE. V lost 3 bases, J lost 5 bases, and 14 bases lay in between. The CDR3 DNA reads TGTGCCAGCAGCGCCGGGAGTCGAGGGGAGACCCAGTACTTC. Residues: CASSAGSRGETQYF.

The chain joins TRBV7-9 to TRBJ2-7; 10 nucleotides match TRBD1. The V gene end was trimmed by 10 bases and the J gene end by 3 bases; junction bases not matched to a gene: 6. Germline CDR1 and CDR2: SEHNR and FQNEAQ (reference sequence). The CDR3 loop spans 13 amino acids. This chain's CDR3 is CATRGQGGYEQYF. The CDR3 nucleotides are TGTGCCACTCGAGGACAGGGGGGCTACGAGCAGTACTTC.

The chain combines TRBV27 with TRBJ1-5; 7 nucleotides agree with TRBD1. CDR1 is MNHEY and CDR2 is SMNVEV in the germline V gene (reference sequence). The V gene end was trimmed by 5 bases and the J gene end by 3 bases; junction bases not matched to a gene: 4. This CDR3 spans 14 amino acids. CDR3 loop: CASSNDRDNQPQHF. The CDR3 region has the DNA TGTGCCAGCAGTAACGACAGGGACAATCAGCCCCAGCATTTT.